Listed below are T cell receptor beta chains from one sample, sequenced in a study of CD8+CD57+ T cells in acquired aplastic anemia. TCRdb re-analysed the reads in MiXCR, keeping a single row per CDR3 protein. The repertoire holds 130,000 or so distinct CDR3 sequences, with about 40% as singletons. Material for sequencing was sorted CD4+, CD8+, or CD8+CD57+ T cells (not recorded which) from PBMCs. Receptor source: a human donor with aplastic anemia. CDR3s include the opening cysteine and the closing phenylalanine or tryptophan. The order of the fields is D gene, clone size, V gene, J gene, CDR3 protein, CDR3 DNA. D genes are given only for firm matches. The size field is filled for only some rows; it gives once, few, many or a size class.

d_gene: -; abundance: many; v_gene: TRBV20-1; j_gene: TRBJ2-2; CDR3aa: CSASVSGFNTGELFF; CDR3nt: TGCAGTGCTTCTGTCTCGGGATTCAACACCGGGGAGCTGTTTTTT
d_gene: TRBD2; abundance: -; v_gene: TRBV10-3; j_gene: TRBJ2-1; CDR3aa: CAISVVASGKPYNEQFF; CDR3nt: TGTGCCATCAGTGTCGTCGCTAGCGGGAAACCTTACAATGAGCAGTTCTTC
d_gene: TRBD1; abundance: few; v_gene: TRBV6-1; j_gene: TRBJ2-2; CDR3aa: CASIAMGQANTGELFF; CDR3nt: TGTGCCAGCATCGCTATGGGACAGGCGAACACCGGGGAGCTGTTTTTT
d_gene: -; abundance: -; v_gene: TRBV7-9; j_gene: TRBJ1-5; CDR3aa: CASSRTKNSNQPQHF; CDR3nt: TGTGCCAGCAGCAGGACAAAGAATAGCAATCAGCCCCAGCATTTT
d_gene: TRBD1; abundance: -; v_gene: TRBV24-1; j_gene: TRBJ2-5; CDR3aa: CATSDPGQGQQETQYF; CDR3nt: TGTGCCACCAGTGACCCCGGACAGGGGCAGCAAGAGACCCAGTACTTC
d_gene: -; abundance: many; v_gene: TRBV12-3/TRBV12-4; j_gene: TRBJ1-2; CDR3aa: CASSLVGRDRDGYTF; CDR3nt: TGTGCCAGCAGTTTAGTCGGCAGGGATCGTGATGGCTACACCTTC
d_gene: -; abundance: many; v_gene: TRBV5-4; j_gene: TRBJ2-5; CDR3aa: CATHGDLFVGTQYF; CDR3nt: TGTGCCACCCACGGGGACCTTTTCGTAGGGACCCAGTACTTC
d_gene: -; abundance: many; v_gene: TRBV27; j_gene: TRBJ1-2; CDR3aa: CASSLGGGYGYTF; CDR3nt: TGTGCCAGCAGTTTGGGGGGGGGCTATGGCTACACCTTC
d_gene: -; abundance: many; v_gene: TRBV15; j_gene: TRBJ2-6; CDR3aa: CATSRDRVASGANVLTF; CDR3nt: TGTGCCACCAGCAGAGACAGGGTGGCATCTGGGGCCAACGTCCTGACTTTC
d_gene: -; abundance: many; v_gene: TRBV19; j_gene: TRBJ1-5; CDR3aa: CASNPSGQGNQPQHF; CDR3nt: TGTGCCAGTAACCCGTCAGGGCAGGGGAATCAGCCCCAGCATTTT
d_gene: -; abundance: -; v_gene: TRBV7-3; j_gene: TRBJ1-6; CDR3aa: CASSDPTRSLLYNSPLHF; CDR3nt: TGTGCCAGCAGTGATCCCACCCGGAGCCTTTTGTATAATTCACCCCTCCACTTT
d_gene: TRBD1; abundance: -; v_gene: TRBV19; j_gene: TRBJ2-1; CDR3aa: CASSSGRGQGGRYEQFF; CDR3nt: TGTGCCAGTAGCTCCGGGCGGGGACAGGGAGGACGATATGAGCAGTTCTTC
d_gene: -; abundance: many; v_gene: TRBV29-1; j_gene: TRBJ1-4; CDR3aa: CSVLQSTNEKLFF; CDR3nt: TGCAGCGTTTTACAGTCAACTAATGAAAAACTGTTTTTT
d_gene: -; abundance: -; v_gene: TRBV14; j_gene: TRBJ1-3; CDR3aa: CASSGYSGDYSGNTVYF; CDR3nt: TGTGCCAGCAGCGGTTACTCAGGGGACTACTCTGGAAACACCGTATATTTT
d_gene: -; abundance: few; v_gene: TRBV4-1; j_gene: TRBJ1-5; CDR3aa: CASSQGQNYSNQPQHF; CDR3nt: TGCGCCAGCAGCCAAGGACAAAATTATAGCAATCAGCCCCAGCATTTT
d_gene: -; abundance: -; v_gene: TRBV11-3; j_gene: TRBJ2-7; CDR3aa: CASSLESSYEQYF; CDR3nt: TGTGCCAGCAGCTTAGAGAGCTCCTACGAGCAGTACTTC
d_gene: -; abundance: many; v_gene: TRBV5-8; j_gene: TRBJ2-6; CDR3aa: CASSLPGSGANVLTF; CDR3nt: TGTGCCAGCAGCCTGCCAGGGTCCGGGGCCAACGTCCTGACTTTC
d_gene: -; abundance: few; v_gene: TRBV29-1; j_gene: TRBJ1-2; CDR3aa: CSVDLRGNYGYTF; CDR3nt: TGCAGCGTTGATCTCCGGGGAAACTATGGCTACACCTTC
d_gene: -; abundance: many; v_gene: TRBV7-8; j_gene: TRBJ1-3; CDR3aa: CASSLGSLPPGNTIYF; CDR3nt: TGTGCCAGCAGCTTAGGAAGTCTACCACCTGGAAACACCATATATTTT
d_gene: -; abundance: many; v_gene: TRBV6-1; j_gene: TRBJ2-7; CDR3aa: CASRSRLGTPRYYEQYF; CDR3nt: TGTGCCAGCAGATCAAGACTGGGGACACCTAGATACTACGAGCAGTACTTC
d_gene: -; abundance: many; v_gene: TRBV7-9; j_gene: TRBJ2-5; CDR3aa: CASSLEALGETQYF; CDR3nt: TGTGCCAGCAGCTTAGAGGCCCTGGGGGAGACCCAGTACTTC
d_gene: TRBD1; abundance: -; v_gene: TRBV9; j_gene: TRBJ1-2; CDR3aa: CASSVGQGEGGYTF; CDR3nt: TGTGCCAGCAGCGTAGGACAGGGAGAGGGTGGCTACACCTTC
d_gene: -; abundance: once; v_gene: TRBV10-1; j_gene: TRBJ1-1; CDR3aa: CASRGGTKAFF; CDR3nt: TGCGCCAGCAGAGGAGGGACTAAAGCTTTCTTT
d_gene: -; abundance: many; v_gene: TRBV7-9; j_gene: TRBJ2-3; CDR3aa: CASSLAGAGTDTQYF; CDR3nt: TGTGCCAGCAGCTTAGCGGGGGCAGGGACAGATACGCAGTATTTT
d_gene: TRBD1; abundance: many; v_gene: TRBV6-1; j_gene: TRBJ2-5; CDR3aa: CASSAGQGRETQYF; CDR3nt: TGTGCCAGCAGCGCCGGACAGGGAAGGGAGACCCAGTACTTC
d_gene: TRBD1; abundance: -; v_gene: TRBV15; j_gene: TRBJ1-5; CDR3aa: CATSRPPGQLNQPQHF; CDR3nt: TGTGCCACCAGCAGGCCCCCGGGACAGCTTAATCAGCCCCAGCATTTT
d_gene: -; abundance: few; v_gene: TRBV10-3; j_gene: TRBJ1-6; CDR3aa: CAISGPRGHSPLHF; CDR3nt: TGTGCCATCAGTGGGCCCAGGGGACATTCACCCCTCCACTTT
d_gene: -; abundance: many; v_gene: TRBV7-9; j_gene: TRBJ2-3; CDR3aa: CASSLDREWDTQYF; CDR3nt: TGTGCCAGCAGCTTAGACAGGGAGTGGGATACGCAGTATTTT
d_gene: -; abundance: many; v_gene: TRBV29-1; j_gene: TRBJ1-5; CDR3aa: CSVAWSRDSNQPQHF; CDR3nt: TGCAGCGTTGCATGGAGCCGCGATAGCAATCAGCCCCAGCATTTT
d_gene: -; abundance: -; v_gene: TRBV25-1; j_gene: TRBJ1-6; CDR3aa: CASSEWEAAAYNSPLHF; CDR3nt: TGTGCCAGCAGTGAATGGGAGGCAGCAGCCTATAATTCACCCCTCCACTTT
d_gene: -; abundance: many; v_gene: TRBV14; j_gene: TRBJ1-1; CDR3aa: CASSQVRISVNTEAFF; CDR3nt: TGTGCCAGCAGCCAAGTCCGGATCTCAGTTAACACTGAAGCTTTCTTT
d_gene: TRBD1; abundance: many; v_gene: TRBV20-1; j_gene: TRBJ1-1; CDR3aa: CSASDRVGTEAFF; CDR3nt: TGCAGTGCTAGCGACAGGGTCGGCACTGAAGCTTTCTTT
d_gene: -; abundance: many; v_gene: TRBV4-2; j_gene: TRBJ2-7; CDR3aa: CASSQDSLTGATYEQYF; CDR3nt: TGTGCCAGCAGCCAAGATAGTCTCACAGGCGCCACCTACGAGCAGTACTTC
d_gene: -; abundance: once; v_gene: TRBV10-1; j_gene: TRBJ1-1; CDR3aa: CASGGPSLEAFF; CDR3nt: TGCGCCAGCGGTGGACCCTCGCTCGAAGCTTTCTTT
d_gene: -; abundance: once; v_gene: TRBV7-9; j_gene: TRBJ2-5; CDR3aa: CASSNPLETQYF; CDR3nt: TGTGCCAGCAGCAACCCGTTAGAGACCCAGTACTTC
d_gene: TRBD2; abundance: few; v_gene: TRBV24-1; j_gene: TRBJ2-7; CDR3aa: CATSDGTSGYEQYF; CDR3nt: TGTGCCACCAGTGATGGGACTAGCGGGTACGAGCAGTACTTC
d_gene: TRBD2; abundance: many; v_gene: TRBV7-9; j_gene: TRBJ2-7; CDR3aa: CASSSRTSGGFYEQYF; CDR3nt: TGTGCCAGCAGCTCCCGGACTAGCGGGGGATTCTACGAGCAGTACTTC
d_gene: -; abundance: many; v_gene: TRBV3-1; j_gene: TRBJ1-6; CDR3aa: CASSQETGYNSPLHF; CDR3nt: TGTGCCAGCAGCCAAGAAACAGGTTATAATTCACCCCTCCACTTT
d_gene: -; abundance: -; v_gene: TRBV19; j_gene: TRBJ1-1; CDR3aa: CASSAGSHEAFF; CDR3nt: TGTGCCAGTAGTGCGGGGTCTCATGAAGCTTTCTTT
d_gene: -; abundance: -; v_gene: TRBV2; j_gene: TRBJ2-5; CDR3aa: CASRKRALQGTQYF; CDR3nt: TGTGCCAGCAGGAAGAGGGCCCTCCAAGGGACCCAGTACTTC
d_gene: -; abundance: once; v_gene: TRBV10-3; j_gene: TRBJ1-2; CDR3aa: CATHRGGGYGYTF; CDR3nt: TGTGCCACCCATCGAGGGGGAGGGTATGGCTACACCTTC
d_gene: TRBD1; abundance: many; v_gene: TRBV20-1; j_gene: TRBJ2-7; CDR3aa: CSASDRGKNEQYF; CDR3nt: TGCAGTGCTAGTGACAGGGGGAAAAACGAGCAGTACTTC
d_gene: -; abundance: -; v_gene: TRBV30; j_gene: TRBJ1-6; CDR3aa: CAWSVQGGSPLHF; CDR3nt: TGTGCCTGGAGTGTGCAGGGTGGTTCACCCCTCCACTTT
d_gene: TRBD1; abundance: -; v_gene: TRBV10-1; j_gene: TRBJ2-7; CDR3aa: CASSEKAGGHGYEQYF; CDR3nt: TGCGCCAGCAGTGAGAAGGCAGGGGGTCACGGGTACGAGCAGTACTTC
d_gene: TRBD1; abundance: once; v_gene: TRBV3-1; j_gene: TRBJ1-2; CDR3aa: CAGSQETGGRYGYTF; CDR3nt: TGTGCCGGCAGCCAAGAGACAGGGGGCAGGTATGGCTACACCTTC
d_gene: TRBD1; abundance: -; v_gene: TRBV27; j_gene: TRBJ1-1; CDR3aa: CARRRGQGLVNTEAFF; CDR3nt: TGTGCCCGCAGGCGGGGACAGGGGTTGGTGAACACTGAAGCTTTCTTT
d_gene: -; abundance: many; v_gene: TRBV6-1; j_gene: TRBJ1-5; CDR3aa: CASSEEGGNQPQHF; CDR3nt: TGTGCCAGCAGTGAAGAAGGGGGGAATCAGCCCCAGCATTTT
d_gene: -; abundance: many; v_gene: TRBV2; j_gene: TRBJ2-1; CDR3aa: CASLDGPPANEQFF; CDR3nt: TGTGCCAGCCTAGACGGGCCCCCAGCGAATGAGCAGTTCTTC
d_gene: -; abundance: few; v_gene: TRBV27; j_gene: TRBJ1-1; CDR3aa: CASSLRGGRVEAFF; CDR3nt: TGTGCCAGCAGTTTAAGGGGGGGAAGGGTTGAAGCTTTCTTT
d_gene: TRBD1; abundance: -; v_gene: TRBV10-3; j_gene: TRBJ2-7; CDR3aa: CASRTTGTALCEQYF; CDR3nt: TGTGCCAGCAGGACCACCGGGACAGCACTGTGCGAGCAGTACTTC
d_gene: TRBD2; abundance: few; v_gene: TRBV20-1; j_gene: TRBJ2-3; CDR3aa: CSARAPSGGTPSTDTQYF; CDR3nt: TGCAGTGCTAGAGCCCCTAGCGGGGGGACTCCTAGCACAGATACGCAGTATTTT
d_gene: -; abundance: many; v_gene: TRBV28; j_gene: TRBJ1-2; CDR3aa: CASSFRWTEDGYTF; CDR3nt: TGTGCCAGCAGTTTTCGCTGGACAGAGGATGGCTACACCTTC
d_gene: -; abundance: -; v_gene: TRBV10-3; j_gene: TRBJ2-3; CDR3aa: CAITTSPSTDTQYF; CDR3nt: TGTGCCATCACCACTAGCCCCAGCACAGATACGCAGTATTTT